The rows below give T cell receptor beta chains drawn from one sample of a study of technical replicates of blood from a handful of donors. Here immunoSEQ multiplex PCR was the method, and the copy in TCRdb shows in-frame clones only, minus some. The sample holds about 75,000 clones; around 91% are singletons and the top ten take 0.37%. The sample was T cells isolated from PBMCs. Source of these receptors: a human donor in good health. Some clones in this sample may be carry-over from other donors' samples. Both conserved end residues are part of each CDR3. A D gene is named only where the DNA matches it firmly. Where a row states a size, it is once, few, many or the class of an expanded clone; other rows omit it.

len | abundance | d_gene | j_gene | v_gene | CDR3aa | CDR3nt
13 | - | - | TRBJ1-5 | TRBV21-1 | CASSHSSNQPQHF | TGTGCCAGCAGCCACTCTAGCAATCAGCCCCAGCATTTT
14 | - | - | TRBJ2-5 | TRBV2 | CASLTGGAEETQYF | TGTGCCAGCCTCACGGGGGGCGCCGAAGAGACCCAGTACTTC
15 | - | - | TRBJ1-5 | TRBV28 | CASTNLQGSNQPQHF | TGTGCCAGCACCAACCTCCAGGGTAGCAATCAGCCCCAGCATTTT
14 | - | TRBD2 | TRBJ2-7 | TRBV2 | CASSVRSSGGPMYF | TGTGCCAGCAGTGTTCGGTCTAGCGGGGGCCCTATGTACTTC
14 | - | - | TRBJ1-5 | TRBV29-1 | CSVGGSSEYQPQHF | TGCAGCGTTGGCGGCTCCTCAGAGTATCAGCCCCAGCATTTT
15 | once | - | TRBJ1-5 | TRBV29-1 | CSVSPDSKNYQPQHF | TGCAGCGTCAGCCCGGACAGCAAAAATTATCAGCCCCAGCATTTT
16 | - | TRBD1 | TRBJ1-4 | TRBV6-6 | CASSSHSTGTPEKLFF | TGTGCCAGCAGTTCTCATTCGACAGGGACCCCCGAAAAACTGTTTTTT
13 | - | TRBD1 | TRBJ2-5 | TRBV5-4 | CASSLDRAETQYF | TGTGCCAGCAGCCTCGACAGGGCAGAGACCCAGTACTTC
13 | - | - | TRBJ1-2 | TRBV5-1 | CASSLTDSYGYTF | TGCGCCAGCAGCTTGACCGACAGCTATGGCTACACCTTC
12 | - | - | TRBJ2-2 | TRBV19 | CASPGLTGELFF | TGTGCCAGTCCCGGTCTCACCGGGGAGCTGTTTTTT
13 | - | - | TRBJ1-2 | TRBV29-1 | CSVGAGGPYGYTF | TGCAGCGTTGGCGCAGGAGGACCCTATGGCTACACCTTC
18 | - | TRBD2 | TRBJ2-7 | TRBV7-4 | CASIEEGLAGANAYEQYF | TGTGCCAGCATTGAGGAGGGACTAGCGGGAGCGAATGCCTACGAGCAGTACTTC
17 | - | TRBD1 | TRBJ1-2 | TRBV9 | CASSARDRYPDGRGYTF | TGTGCCAGCAGCGCCCGGGACAGGTACCCTGATGGGAGAGGCTACACCTTC
17 | - | - | TRBJ2-7 | TRBV4-1 | CASSLIEGEPSPYEQYF | TGCGCCAGCAGCCTTATCGAGGGGGAGCCAAGCCCCTACGAGCAGTACTTC
13 | - | - | TRBJ1-1 | TRBV11-1 | CASSLAINTEAFF | TGTGCCAGCAGCTTGGCAATCAACACTGAAGCTTTCTTT
17 | - | TRBD2 | TRBJ2-3 | TRBV11-3 | CASRTWTSGGATDTQYF | TGTGCCAGCAGGACTTGGACTAGCGGGGGGGCCACAGATACGCAGTATTTT
12 | few | TRBD1 | TRBJ1-1 | TRBV7-9 | CASSLGTGPAFF | TGTGCCAGCAGCTTAGGGACAGGGCCAGCTTTCTTT
14 | - | - | TRBJ2-2 | TRBV18 | CASSPSSLTGELFF | TGTGCCAGCTCACCATCATCTCTAACCGGGGAGCTGTTTTTT
14 | - | TRBD2 | TRBJ2-7 | TRBV6-6 | CASSGTSSSYEQYF | TGTGCCAGCAGTGGGACTAGTTCTTCCTACGAGCAGTACTTC
14 | - | - | TRBJ2-3 | TRBV27 | CASAASDPTDTQYF | TGTGCCAGCGCGGCTAGCGACCCCACAGATACGCAGTATTTT
16 | - | TRBD2 | TRBJ2-1 | TRBV5-1 | CASSSAPTSGKYEQFF | TGCGCCAGCAGCTCGGCCCCGACTAGCGGGAAGTATGAGCAGTTCTTC
15 | - | TRBD1 | TRBJ1-2 | TRBV30 | CAWSHQDRDIGGYTF | TGTGCCTGGAGCCATCAGGACAGGGATATTGGAGGCTACACCTTC